A single sample is the source of the 3 T cell receptor beta chains below, sequenced in a study of T cells in Graves' hyperthyroidism and ophthalmopathy. Amplified TCR beta CDR3 regions derived from RNA transcripts. TCR CDR3 underwent first-round RT-PCR with the HTBI primer set. TCRdb fed the multiplex PCR reads into MiXCR, producing one record per CDR3 protein. The table includes 280,000 or so distinct CDR3 sequences, approximately 16% detected once. Material: blood. These receptors were taken from a woman aged 45-65 years with Graves' hyperthyroidism that later progressed to Graves' ophthalmopathy.

The chain's CDR3 is CSARQGGNSNQPQHF. CDR3 coding DNA: TGCAGTGCTAGACAGGGTGGGAATAGCAATCAGCCCCAGCATTTT. This chain uses TRBV20-1 with TRBJ1-5; tentatively, D is TRBD1 (5 bases). Per germline, CDR1 DFQATT and CDR2 SNEGSKA (reference sequence). The CDR3 loop spans 15 amino acids. Trimming cost V 2 bases and J 0 bases, with 11 bases left between them.

Points on this clonotype: A much larger clone differs by one base, so this may be a read error. Since the CDR3 does not end with the conserved phenylalanine or tryptophan, this likely comes from a read error. The genes are TRBV7-9 and TRBJ2-2, with no clear D. The CDR3 totals 15 residues. Germline CDR1 reads SEHNR; CDR2 reads FQNEAQ (reference sequence). V lost 5 bases to trimming and J lost 1 base, with 11 bases between them. The CDR3 DNA reads TGTGCCAGCAGCCCAAACTCCGGGAACACCGGGGAGCTGTTTTCT. Translating gives CASSPNSGNTGELFS.

The genes are TRBV5-5 and TRBJ1-1, with D possibly matching TRBD1 (5 bases). CDR1 and CDR2 from the germline V gene are SGHKS and YYEKEE (reference sequence). CDR3 size: 13 residues. V lost 4 bases to trimming and J lost 4 bases, with 11 bases between them. CDR3 region: CASSGARGTEAFF. The CDR3 DNA reads TGTGCCAGCAGCGGGGCTCGGGGCACTGAAGCTTTCTTT.